This T cell receptor (beta chain) was identified during a study of OX40 agonist ivuxolimab in advanced cancers. Study-wide background: Patients receiving dose escalation had hepatocellular carcinoma, melanoma, renal cell or head and neck cancer. Two patients with cutaneous melanoma and one with hepatocellular carcinoma, three in total, showed partial responses.

Turning to this clone: What it binds is not known.

Broader study findings: Low normalized T-cell clonal expansion also characterized some of the nonresponders. Doses of 0.1 to 3.0 mg/kg were accompanied by clonal expansion of CD4+ and CD8+ blood T cells by week 6.

The data were produced by immunoSEQ multiplex PCR, yet TCRdb's version contains in-frame clones alone and is incomplete. The sample holds more than 45,000 clones, 70% to 80% seen once. V lost 4 bases to trimming and J lost 1 base, with 7 bases between them. CDR1 is SEHNR and CDR2 is FQNEAQ in the germline V gene (reference sequence). CDR3 length equals 13 residues. V gene TRBV7-9 combines with J gene TRBJ1-2; D might be TRBD1 (5 bases). The receptor was derived from an adult with an advanced solid tumor such as melanoma, head and neck, liver or kidney cancer. The sequenced sample was CD4+ or CD8+ T cells sorted from blood, obtained in a trial of the OX40 agonist ivuxolimab. The CDR3 spells CASSYQGNYGYTF. CDR3 sequence (DNA): TGTGCCAGCAGCTACCAGGGTAACTATGGCTACACCTTC.